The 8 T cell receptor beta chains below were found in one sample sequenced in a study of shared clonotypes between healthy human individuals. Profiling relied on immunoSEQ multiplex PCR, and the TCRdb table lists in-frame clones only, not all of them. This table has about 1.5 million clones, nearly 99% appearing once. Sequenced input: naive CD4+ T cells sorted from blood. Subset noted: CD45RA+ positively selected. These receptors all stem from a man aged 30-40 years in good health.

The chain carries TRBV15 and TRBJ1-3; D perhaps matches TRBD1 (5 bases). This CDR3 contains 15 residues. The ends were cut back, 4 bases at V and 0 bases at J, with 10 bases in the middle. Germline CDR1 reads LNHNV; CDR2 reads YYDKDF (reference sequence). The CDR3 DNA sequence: TGTGCCACCAGCAAACGGGACGGCTCTGGAAACACCATATATTTT. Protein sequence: CATSKRDGSGNTIYF. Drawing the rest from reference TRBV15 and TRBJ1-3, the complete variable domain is DAMVIQNPRYQVTQFGKPVTLSCSQTLNHNVMYWYQQKSSQAPKLLFHYYDKDFNNEADTPDNFQSRRPNTSFCFLDIRSPGLGDTAMYLCATSKRDGSGNTIYFGEGSWLTVV.

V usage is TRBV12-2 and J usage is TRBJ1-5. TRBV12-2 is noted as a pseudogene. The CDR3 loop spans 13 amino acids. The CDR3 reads CASRLICKQPQHF. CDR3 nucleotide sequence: TGTGCAAGTCGCTTAATTTGTAAACAGCCCCAGCATTTT.

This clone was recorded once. CDR3 coding DNA: TGTGCCAGTAGTATCTCTAGCGGGAGGGCCTTCTATGAGCAGTTCTTC. Translated: CASSISSGRAFYEQFF. This chain uses TRBV19 with TRBJ2-1; 12 bases agree with TRBD2. The CDR3 is 16 residues long. CDR1 LNHDA and CDR2 SQIVND come from the germline V gene (reference sequence). With 3 bases clipped from V and 8 bases from J, the junction kept 8 bases outside the gene matches.

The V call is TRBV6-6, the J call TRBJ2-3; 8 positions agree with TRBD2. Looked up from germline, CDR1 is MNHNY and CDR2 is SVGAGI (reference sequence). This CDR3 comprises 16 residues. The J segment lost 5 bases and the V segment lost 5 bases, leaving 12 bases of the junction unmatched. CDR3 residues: CASSPPTAGARDTQYF. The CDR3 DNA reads TGTGCCAGCAGTCCCCCCACAGCGGGAGCGAGAGATACGCAGTATTTT.

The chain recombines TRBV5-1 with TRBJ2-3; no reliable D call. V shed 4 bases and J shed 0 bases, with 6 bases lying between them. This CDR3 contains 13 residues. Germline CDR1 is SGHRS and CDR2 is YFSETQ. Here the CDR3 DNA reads TGCGCCAGCAGCCCCCCTAGCACAGATACGCAGTATTTT. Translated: CASSPPSTDTQYF.

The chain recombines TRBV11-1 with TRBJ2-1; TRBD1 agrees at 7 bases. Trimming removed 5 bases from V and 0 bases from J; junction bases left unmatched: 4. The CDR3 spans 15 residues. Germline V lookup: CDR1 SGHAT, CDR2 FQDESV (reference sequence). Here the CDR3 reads CASSPRDSSYNEQFF. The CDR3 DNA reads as TGTGCCAGCAGCCCCCGGGACAGCTCCTACAATGAGCAGTTCTTC.

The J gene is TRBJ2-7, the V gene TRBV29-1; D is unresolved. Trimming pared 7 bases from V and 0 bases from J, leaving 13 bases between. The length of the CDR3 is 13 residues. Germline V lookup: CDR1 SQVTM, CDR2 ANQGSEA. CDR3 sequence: CSAALLGSYEQYF. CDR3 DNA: TGCAGCGCCGCCCTATTAGGCTCCTACGAGCAGTACTTC.

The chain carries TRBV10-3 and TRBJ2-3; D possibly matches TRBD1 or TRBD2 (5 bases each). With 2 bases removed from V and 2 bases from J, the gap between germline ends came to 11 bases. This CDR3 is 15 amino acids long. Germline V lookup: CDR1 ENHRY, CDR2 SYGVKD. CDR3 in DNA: TGTGCCATCAGTGAGCGGGGCGGATACACAGATACGCAGTATTTT. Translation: CAISERGGYTDTQYF.